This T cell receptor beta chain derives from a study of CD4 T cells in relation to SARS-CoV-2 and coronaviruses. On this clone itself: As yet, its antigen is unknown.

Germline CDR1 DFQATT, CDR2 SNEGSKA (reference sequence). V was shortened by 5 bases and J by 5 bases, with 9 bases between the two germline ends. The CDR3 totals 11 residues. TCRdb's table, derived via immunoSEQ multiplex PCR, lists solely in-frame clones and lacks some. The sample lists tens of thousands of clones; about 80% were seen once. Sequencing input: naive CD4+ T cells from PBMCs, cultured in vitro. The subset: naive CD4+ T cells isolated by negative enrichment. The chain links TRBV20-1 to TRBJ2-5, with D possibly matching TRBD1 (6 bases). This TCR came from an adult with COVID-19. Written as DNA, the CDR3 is TGCAGTGCTCCGAGGGGGGAGACCCAGTACTTC. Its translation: CSAPRGETQYF.